The rows below give T cell receptor beta chains drawn from one sample of a study of cytotoxic CD8 clonotypes in ibrutinib-treated CLL. The assay was immunoSEQ multiplex PCR, and TCRdb's table has in-frame clones only and misses some. Seen here are about 140,000 clones, 80% observed once, and the top ten hold 7.5% to 9%. Sequencing was performed on PBMCs, taken after 36 months of ibrutinib treatment. The receptors were gathered from a human donor with chronic lymphocytic leukemia. CDR3s include the opening cysteine and the closing phenylalanine or tryptophan. D genes are given only for firm matches. The size of a clone is reported for some rows only, either as once, few or many, or as a class for expanded clones.

CDR3nt: TGTGCCAGCAGCCGTCCCTCGACCTCTTGGAATGAGCAGTTCTTC
CDR3aa: CASSRPSTSWNEQFF
j_gene: TRBJ2-1
abundance: once
v_gene: TRBV5-6
d_gene: .

CDR3nt: TGCAGCGTTCCAGGGATGAACACTGAAGCTTTCTTT
CDR3aa: CSVPGMNTEAFF
j_gene: TRBJ1-1
abundance: .
v_gene: TRBV29-1
d_gene: .

CDR3nt: TGTGCCAGCAGCCAGCACCTCGGGGAGCTGTTTTTT
CDR3aa: CASSQHLGELFF
j_gene: TRBJ2-2
abundance: .
v_gene: TRBV11-2
d_gene: .

CDR3nt: TGTGCCAGCAGCCAGACAGAGCCCTACGAGCAGTACTTC
CDR3aa: CASSQTEPYEQYF
j_gene: TRBJ2-7
abundance: .
v_gene: TRBV28
d_gene: .

CDR3nt: TGTGCCAGCAGTTACTTAGACAGGGGGGATGAAAAACTGTTTTTT
CDR3aa: CASSYLDRGDEKLFF
j_gene: TRBJ1-4
abundance: few
v_gene: TRBV6-5
d_gene: TRBD1

CDR3nt: TGTGCCAGCAGGACCAGGGGTGAAGGGGCAAACTATGGCTACACCTTC
CDR3aa: CASRTRGEGANYGYTF
j_gene: TRBJ1-2
abundance: .
v_gene: TRBV6-4
d_gene: .

CDR3nt: TGCGCCAGCAGCTTGGGACAAAGCCCCTACGAGCAGTACTTC
CDR3aa: CASSLGQSPYEQYF
j_gene: TRBJ2-7
abundance: .
v_gene: TRBV10-1
d_gene: .

CDR3nt: TGTGCCAGCAGCCTCCAGGGCCAGGGGTCTCAGCCCCAGCATTTT
CDR3aa: CASSLQGQGSQPQHF
j_gene: TRBJ1-5
abundance: .
v_gene: TRBV11-2
d_gene: .

CDR3nt: TGTGCCAGCAGGGACAGGAGCCACGTGGGAAGCACCATATATTTT
CDR3aa: CASRDRSHVGSTIYF
j_gene: TRBJ1-3
abundance: .
v_gene: TRBV2
d_gene: TRBD1

CDR3nt: TGTGCCAGCAGCGTAGGGGGTATAGCACCAGGGGAGCTGTTTTTT
CDR3aa: CASSVGGIAPGELFF
j_gene: TRBJ2-2
abundance: once
v_gene: TRBV9
d_gene: .

CDR3nt: TGTGCCAGCAGCGCTCAGGAGACAGGGGTCTATGGCTACACCTTC
CDR3aa: CASSAQETGVYGYTF
j_gene: TRBJ1-2
abundance: .
v_gene: TRBV9
d_gene: TRBD1

CDR3nt: TGTGCCTGGAGTGTATTCCCCCGGGCCTACGAGCAGTACTTC
CDR3aa: CAWSVFPRAYEQYF
j_gene: TRBJ2-7
abundance: .
v_gene: TRBV30
d_gene: .

CDR3nt: TGTGCCAGCAGCTTGGATGGGGGAACCTACGAGCAGTACTTC
CDR3aa: CASSLDGGTYEQYF
j_gene: TRBJ2-7
abundance: .
v_gene: TRBV4-1
d_gene: .

CDR3nt: TGCGCCAGCAGCTTCCGACAGGAGGATGAAAAACTGTTTTTT
CDR3aa: CASSFRQEDEKLFF
j_gene: TRBJ1-4
abundance: .
v_gene: TRBV5-1
d_gene: .